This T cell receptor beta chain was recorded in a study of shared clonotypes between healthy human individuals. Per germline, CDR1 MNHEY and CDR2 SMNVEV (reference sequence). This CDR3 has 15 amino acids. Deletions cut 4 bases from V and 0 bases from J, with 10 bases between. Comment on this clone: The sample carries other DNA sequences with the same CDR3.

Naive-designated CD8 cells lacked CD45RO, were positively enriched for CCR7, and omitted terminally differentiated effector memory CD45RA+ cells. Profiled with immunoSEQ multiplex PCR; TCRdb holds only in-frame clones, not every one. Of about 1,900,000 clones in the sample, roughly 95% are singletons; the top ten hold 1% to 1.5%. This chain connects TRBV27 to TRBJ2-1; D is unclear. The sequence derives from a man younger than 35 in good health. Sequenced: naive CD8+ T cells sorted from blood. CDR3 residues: CASSSLPSSYNEQFF. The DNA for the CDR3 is TGTGCCAGCAGTTCCCTTCCGAGCTCCTACAATGAGCAGTTCTTC.